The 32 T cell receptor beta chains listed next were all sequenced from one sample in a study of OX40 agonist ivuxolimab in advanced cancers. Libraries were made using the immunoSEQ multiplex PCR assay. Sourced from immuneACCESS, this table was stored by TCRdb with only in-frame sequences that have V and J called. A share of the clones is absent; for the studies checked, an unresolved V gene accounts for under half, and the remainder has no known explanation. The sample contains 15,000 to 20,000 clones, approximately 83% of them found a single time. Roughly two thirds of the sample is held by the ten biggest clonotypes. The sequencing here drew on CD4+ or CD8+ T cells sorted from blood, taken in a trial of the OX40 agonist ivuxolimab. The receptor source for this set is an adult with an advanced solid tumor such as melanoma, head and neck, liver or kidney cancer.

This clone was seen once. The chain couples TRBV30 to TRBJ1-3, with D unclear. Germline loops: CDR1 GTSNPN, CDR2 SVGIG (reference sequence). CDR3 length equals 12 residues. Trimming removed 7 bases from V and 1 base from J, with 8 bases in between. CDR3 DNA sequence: TGTGCCTTGAAACGATCTGGAAACACCATATATTTT. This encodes CALKRSGNTIYF.

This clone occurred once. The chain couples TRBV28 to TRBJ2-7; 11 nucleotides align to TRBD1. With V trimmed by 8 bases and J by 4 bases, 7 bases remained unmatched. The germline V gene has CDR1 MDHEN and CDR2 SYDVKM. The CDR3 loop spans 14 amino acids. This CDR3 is CASGWGQGVYEQYF. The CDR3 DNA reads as TGTGCCAGCGGATGGGGACAGGGGGTTTACGAGCAGTACTTC.

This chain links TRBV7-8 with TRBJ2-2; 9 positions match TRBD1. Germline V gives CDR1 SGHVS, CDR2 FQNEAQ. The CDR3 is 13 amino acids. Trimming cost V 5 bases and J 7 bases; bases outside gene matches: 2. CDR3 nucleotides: TGTGCCAGCAGCGCGACAGGGGGCGGGGAGCTGTTTTTT. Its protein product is CASSATGGGELFF.

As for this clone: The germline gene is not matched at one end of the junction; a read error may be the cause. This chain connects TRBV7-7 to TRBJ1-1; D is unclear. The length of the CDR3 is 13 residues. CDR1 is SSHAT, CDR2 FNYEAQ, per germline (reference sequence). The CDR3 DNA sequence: TGTGCTAGCAGCTTTCTGGAGAACACTGAAGCTTTCTTT. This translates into CASSFLENTEAFF.

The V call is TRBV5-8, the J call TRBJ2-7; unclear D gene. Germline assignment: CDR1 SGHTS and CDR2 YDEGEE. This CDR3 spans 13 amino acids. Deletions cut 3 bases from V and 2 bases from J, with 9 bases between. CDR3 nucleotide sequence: TGTGCCAGCAGCTACGGCACCACCTACGAGCAGTACTTC. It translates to CASSYGTTYEQYF.

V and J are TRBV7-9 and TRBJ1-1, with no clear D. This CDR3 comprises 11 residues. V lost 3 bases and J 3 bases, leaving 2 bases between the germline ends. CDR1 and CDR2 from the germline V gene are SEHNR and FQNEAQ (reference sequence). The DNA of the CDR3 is TGTGCCAGCAGCTTGTACACTGAAGCTTTCTTT. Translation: CASSLYTEAFF.

CDR3 nucleotides: TGTGCCAGCGGCGAGGAGCAGTACTTC. It yields the protein CASGEEQYF. V is TRBV2 and J is TRBJ2-7; unclear D gene. There are 9 residues in the CDR3. The germline gives CDR1 SNHLY, CDR2 FYNNEI. Trimming took 8 bases from V and 7 from J, leaving 6 bases between them.

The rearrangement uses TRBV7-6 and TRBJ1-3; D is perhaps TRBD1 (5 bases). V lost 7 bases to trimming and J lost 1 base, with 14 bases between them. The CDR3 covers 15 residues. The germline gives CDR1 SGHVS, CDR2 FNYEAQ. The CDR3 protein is CASKQGAGSGNTIYF. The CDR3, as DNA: TGTGCCAGCAAACAAGGGGCCGGATCTGGAAACACCATATATTTT.

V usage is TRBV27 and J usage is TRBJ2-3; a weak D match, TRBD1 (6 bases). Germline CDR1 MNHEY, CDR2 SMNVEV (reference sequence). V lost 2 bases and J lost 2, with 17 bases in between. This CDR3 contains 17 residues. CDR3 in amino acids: CASSLRGRMTPTDTQYF. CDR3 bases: TGTGCCAGCAGTTTAAGGGGGAGAATGACGCCCACAGATACGCAGTATTTT.

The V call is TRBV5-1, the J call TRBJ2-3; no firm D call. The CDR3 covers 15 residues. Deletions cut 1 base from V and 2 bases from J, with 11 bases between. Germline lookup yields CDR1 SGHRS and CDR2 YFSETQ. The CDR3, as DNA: TGCGCCAGCAGCTTGAGATCAGACTCCACAGATACGCAGTATTTT. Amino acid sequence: CASSLRSDSTDTQYF.

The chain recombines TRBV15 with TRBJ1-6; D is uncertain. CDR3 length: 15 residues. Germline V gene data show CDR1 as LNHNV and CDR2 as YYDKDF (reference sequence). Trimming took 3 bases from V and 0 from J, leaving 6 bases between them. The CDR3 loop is CATSSLSSYNSPLHF. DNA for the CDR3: TGTGCCACCAGCAGTCTTAGCTCCTATAATTCACCCCTCCACTTT.

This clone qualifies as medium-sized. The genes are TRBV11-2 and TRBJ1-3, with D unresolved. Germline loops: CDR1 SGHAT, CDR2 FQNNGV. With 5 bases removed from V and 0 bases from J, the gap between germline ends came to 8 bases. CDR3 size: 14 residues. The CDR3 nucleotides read TGTGCCAGCAGCGCCTACTCCTCTGGAAACACCATATATTTT. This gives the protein CASSAYSSGNTIYF. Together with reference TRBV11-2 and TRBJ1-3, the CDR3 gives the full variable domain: EAGVAQSPRYKIIEKRQSVAFWCNPISGHATLYWYQQILGQGPKLLIQFQNNGVVDDSQLPKDRFSAERLKGVDSTLKIQPAKLEDSAVYLCASSAYSSGNTIYFGEGSWLTVV.

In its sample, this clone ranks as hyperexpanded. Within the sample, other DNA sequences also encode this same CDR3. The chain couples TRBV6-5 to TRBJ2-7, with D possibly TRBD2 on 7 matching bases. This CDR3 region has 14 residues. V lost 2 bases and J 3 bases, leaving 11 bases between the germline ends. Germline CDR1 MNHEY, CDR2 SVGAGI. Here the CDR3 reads CASSYGGGGYEQYF. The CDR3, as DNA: TGTGCCAGCAGTTACGGAGGGGGGGGCTACGAGCAGTACTTC.

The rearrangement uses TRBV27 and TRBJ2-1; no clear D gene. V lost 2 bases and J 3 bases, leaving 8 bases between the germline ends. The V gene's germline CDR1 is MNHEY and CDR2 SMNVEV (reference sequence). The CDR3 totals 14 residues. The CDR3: CASSLGGNYNEQFF. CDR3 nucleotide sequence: TGTGCCAGCAGTTTAGGTGGAAACTACAATGAGCAGTTCTTC.

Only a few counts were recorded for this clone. CDR3 nucleotides: TGTGCCAGCGGGTGGTTACAGGGGGCAGTTCAGCCCCAGCATTTT. Amino acids: CASGWLQGAVQPQHF. This rearrangement joins TRBV27 to TRBJ1-5; 9 bases line up with TRBD1. The germline V gene encodes CDR1 MNHEY and CDR2 SMNVEV (reference sequence). The CDR3 is 15 residues long. Trimming cost V 8 bases and J 6 bases; bases outside gene matches: 11.

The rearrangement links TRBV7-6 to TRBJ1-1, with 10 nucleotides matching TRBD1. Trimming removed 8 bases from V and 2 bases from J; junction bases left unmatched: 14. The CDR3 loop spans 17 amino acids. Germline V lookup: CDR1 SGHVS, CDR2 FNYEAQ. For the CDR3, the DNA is TGTGCCAGCGGACGGGACAGGGGTCATCGGGATAACACTGAAGCTTTCTTT. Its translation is CASGRDRGHRDNTEAFF.

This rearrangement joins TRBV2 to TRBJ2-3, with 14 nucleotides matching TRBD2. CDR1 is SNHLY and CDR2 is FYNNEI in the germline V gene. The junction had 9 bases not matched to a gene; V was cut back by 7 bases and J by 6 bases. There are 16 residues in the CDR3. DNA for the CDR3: TGTGCCAGCAACGGGGGACTAGCGGGAGTACTCGATACGCAGTATTTT. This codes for CASNGGLAGVLDTQYF.

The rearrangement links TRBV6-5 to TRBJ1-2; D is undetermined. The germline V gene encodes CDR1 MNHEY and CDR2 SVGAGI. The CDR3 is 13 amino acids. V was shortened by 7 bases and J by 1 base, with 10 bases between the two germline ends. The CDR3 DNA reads TGTGCCAGCAAACGCCGGGGTAACTATGGCTACACCTTC. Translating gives CASKRRGNYGYTF.

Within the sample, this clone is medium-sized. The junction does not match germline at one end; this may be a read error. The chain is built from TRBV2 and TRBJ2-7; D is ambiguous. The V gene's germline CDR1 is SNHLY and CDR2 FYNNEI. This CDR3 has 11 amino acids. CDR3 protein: CASSGKRLPRF. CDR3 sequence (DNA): TGTGCCAGCAGTGGAAAAAGGCTCCCAAGATTC.

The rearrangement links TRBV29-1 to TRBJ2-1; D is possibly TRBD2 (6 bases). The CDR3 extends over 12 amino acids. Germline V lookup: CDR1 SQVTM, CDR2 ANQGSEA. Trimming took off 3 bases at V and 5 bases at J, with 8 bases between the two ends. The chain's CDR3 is CSVEKRDNEQFF. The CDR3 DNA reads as TGCAGCGTTGAGAAGCGGGACAATGAGCAGTTCTTC.

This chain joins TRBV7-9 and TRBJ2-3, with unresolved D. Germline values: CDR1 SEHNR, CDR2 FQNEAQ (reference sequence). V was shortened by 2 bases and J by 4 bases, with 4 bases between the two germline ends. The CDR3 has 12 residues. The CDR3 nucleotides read TGTGCCAGCAGCTTACGACCAGATACGCAGTATTTT. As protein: CASSLRPDTQYF.

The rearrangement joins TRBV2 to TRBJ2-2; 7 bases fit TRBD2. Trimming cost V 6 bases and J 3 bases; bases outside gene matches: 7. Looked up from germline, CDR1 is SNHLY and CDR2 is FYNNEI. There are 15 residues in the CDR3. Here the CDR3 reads CASRLHGGDTGELFF. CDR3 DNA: TGTGCCAGCAGATTGCATGGGGGGGACACCGGGGAGCTGTTTTTT.

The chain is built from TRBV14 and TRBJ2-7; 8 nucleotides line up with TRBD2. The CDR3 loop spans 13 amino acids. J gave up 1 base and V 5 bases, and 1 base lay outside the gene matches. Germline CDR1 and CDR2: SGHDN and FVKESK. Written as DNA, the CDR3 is TGTGCCAGCAGCACGGGAGGGTCCTACGAGCAGTACTTC. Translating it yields CASSTGGSYEQYF. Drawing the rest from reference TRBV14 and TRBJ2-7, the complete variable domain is EAGVTQFPSHSVIEKGQTVTLRCDPISGHDNLYWYRRVMGKEIKFLLHFVKESKQDESGMPNNRFLAERTGGTYSTLKVQPAELEDSGVYFCASSTGGSYEQYFGPGTRLTVT.

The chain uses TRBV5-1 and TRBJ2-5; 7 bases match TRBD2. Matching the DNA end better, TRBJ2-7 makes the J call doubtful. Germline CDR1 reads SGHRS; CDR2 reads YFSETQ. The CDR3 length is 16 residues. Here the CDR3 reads CASRAKERGNSYEQYF. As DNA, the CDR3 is TGCGCCAGCAGAGCCAAGGAGCGGGGAAACTCCTACGAGCAGTACTTC.

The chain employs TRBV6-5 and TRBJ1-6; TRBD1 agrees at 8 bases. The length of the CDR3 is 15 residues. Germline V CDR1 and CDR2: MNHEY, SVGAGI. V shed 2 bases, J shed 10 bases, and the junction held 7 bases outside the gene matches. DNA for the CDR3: TGTGCCAGCAGTTACCGGCAGGGGGCTGACTCACCCCTCCACTTT. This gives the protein CASSYRQGADSPLHF.

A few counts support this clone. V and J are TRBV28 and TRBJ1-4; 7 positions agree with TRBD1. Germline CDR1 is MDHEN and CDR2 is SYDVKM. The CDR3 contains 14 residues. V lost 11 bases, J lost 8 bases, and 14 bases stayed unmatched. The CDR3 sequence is CAAARQGATEKLFF. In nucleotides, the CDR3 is TGTGCCGCAGCCCGACAGGGAGCCACAGAAAAACTGTTTTTT.

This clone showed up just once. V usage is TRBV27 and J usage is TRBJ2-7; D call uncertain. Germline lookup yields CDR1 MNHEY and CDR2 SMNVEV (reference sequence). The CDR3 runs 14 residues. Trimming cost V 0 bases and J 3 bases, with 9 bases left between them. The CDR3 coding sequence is TGTGCCAGCAGTTTATCGATCAGTCACTACGAGCAGTACTTC. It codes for CASSLSISHYEQYF.

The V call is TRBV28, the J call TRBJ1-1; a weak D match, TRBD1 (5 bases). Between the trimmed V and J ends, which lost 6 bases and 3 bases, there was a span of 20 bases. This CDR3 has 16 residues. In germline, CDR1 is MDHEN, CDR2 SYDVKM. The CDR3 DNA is TGTGCCAGCAGCACCCCCGTGGACAAGATGGACACTGAAGCTTTCTTT. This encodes CASSTPVDKMDTEAFF.

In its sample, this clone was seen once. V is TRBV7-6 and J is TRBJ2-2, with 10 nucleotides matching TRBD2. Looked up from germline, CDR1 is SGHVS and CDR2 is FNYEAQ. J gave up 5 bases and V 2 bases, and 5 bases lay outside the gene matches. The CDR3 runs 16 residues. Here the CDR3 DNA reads TGTGCCAGCAGCTTAACCACTAGCGGGAAGACCGGGGAGCTGTTTTTT. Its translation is CASSLTTSGKTGELFF.

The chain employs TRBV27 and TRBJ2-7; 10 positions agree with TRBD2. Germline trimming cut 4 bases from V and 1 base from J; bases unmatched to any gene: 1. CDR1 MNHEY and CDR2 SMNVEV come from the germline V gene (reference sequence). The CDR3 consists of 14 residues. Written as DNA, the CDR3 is TGTGCCAGCAGTTCACTAGCGGGATCCTACGAGCAGTACTTC. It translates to CASSSLAGSYEQYF.

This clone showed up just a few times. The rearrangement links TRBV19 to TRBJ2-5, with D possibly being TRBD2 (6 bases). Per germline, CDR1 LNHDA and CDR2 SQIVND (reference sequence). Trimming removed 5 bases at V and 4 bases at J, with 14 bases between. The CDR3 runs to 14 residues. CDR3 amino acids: CASSLPGGGETQYF. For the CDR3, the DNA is TGTGCCAGTAGTCTACCCGGGGGAGGAGAGACCCAGTACTTC. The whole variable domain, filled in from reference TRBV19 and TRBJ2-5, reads DGGITQSPKYLFRKEGQNVTLSCEQNLNHDAMYWYRQDPGQGLRLIYYSQIVNDFQKGDIAEGYSVSREKKESFPLTVTSAQKNPTAFYLCASSLPGGGETQYFGPGTRLLVL.

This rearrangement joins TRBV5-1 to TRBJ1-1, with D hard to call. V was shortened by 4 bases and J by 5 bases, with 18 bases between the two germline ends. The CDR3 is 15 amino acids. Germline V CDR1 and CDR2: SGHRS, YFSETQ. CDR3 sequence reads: CASSVGPPGWTEAFF. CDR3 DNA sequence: TGCGCCAGCAGCGTGGGCCCCCCGGGTTGGACTGAAGCTTTCTTT.